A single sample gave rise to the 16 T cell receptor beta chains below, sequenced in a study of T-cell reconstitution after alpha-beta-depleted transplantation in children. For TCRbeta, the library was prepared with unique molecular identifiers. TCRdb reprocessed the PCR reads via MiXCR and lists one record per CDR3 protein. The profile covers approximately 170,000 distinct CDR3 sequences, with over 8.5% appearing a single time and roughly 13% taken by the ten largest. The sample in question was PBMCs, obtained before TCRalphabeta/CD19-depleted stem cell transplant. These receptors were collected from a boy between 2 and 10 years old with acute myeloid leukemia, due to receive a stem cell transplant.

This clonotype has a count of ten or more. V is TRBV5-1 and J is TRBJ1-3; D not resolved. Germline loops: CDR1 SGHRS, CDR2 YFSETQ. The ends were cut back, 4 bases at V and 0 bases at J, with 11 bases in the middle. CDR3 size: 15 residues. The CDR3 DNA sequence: TGCGCCAGCAGCCTCCGATACGGCTCTGGAAACACCATATATTTT. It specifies CASSLRYGSGNTIYF.

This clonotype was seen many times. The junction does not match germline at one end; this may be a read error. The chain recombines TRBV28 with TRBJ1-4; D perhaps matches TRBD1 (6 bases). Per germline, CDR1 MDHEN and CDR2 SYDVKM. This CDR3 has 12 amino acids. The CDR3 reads CASRDILGGPIF. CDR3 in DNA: TGTGCCAGCAGGGACATCCTAGGGGGACCTATTTTT.

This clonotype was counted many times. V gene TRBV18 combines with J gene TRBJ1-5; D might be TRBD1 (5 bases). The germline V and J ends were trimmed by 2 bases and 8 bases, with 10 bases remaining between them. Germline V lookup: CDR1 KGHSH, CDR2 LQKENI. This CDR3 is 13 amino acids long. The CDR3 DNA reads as TGTGCCAGCTCACCAGGTAGGGGAAAGCCCCAGCATTTT. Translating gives CASSPGRGKPQHF. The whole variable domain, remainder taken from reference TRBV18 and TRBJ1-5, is NAGVMQNPRHLVRRRGQEARLRCSPMKGHSHVYWYRQLPEEGLKFMVYLQKENIIDESGMPKERFSAEFPKEGPSILRIQQVVRGDSAAYFCASSPGRGKPQHFGDGTRLSIL.

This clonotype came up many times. CDR3 amino acids: CASSLVPGLAGSYEQYV. CDR3 nucleotide sequence: TGTGCCAGCTCACTTGTCCCGGGACTAGCGGGGTCGTACGAGCAGTACGTC. This chain links TRBV18 with TRBJ2-7; 13 bases agree with TRBD2. Germline V gene sequence: CDR1 KGHSH, CDR2 LQKENI. The V gene end was trimmed by 4 bases and the J gene end by 4 bases; junction bases not matched to a gene: 10. CDR3 length: 17 residues.

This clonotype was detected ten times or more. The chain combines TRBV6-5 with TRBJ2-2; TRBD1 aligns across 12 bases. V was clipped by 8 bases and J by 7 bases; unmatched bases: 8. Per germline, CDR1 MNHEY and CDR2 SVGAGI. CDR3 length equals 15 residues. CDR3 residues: CASLLGQGAYGELFF. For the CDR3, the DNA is TGTGCCAGCTTACTGGGACAGGGGGCTTACGGGGAGCTGTTTTTT.

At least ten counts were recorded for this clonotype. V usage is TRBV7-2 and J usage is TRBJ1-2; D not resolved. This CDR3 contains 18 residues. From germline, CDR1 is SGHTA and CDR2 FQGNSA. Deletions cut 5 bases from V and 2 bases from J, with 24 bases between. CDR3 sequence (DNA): TGTGCCAGCAGCCGCTCGGGCCGTTGGTCCACGATAAACTATGGCTACACCTTC. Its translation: CASSRSGRWSTINYGYTF. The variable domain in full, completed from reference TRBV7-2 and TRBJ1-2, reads GAGVSQSPSNKVTEKGKDVELRCDPISGHTALYWYRQSLGQGLEFLIYFQGNSAPDKSGLPSDRFSAERTGGSVSTLTIQRTQQEDSAVYLCASSRSGRWSTINYGYTFGSGTRLTVV.

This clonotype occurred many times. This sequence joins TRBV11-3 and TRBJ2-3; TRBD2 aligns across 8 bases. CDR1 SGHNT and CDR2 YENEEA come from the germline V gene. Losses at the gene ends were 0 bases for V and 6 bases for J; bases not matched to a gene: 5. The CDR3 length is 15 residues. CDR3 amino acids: CASSLDGRALDTQYF. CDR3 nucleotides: TGTGCCAGCAGCTTAGACGGGAGGGCACTGGATACGCAGTATTTT. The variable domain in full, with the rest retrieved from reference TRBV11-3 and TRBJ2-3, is EAGVVQSPRYKIIEKKQPVAFWCNPISGHNTLYWYLQNLGQGPELLIRYENEEAVDDSQLPKDRFSAERLKGVDSTLKIQPAELGDSAVYLCASSLDGRALDTQYFGPGTRLTVL.

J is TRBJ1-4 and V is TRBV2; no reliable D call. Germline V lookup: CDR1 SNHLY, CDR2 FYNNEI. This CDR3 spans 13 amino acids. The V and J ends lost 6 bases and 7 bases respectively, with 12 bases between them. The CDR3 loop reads CASSQYLSEKLFF. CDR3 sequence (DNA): TGTGCCAGCAGCCAATACTTAAGTGAAAAACTGTTTTTT. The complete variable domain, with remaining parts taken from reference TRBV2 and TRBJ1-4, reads EPEVTQTPSHQVTQMGQEVILRCVPISNHLYFYWYRQILGQKVEFLVSFYNNEISEKSEIFDDQFSVERPDGSNFTLKIRSTKLEDSAMYFCASSQYLSEKLFFGSGTQLSVL.

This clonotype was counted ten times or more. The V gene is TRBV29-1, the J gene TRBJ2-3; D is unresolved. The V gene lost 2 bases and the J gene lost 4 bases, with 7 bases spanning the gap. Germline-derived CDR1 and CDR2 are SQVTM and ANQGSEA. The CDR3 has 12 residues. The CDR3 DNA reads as TGCAGCGTTGAATCCTCCCCAGATACGCAGTATTTT. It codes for CSVESSPDTQYF.

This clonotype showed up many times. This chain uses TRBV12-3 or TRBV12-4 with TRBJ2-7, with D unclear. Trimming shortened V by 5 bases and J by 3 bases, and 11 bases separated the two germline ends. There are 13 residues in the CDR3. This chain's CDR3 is CASSPDGFYEQYF. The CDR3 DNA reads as TGTGCCAGCAGTCCCGACGGCTTCTACGAGCAGTACTTC.

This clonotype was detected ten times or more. CDR3: CASSRPNGAGGDEQYF. CDR3 DNA: TGTGCCAGCAGCCGGCCTAATGGCGCAGGGGGTGACGAGCAGTACTTC. The chain recombines TRBV16 with TRBJ2-7, with TRBD1 identical over 7 bases. Germline assignment: CDR1 KGHSY and CDR2 FQNENV. Trimming took 4 bases from V and 5 from J; bases not matched to a gene: 14. There are 16 residues in the CDR3.

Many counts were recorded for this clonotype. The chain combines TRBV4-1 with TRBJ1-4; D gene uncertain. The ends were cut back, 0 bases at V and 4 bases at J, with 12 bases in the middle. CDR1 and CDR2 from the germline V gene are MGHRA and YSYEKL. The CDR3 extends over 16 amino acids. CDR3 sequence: CASSQDQTDLNEKLFF. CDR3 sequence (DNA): TGCGCCAGCAGCCAAGATCAGACGGACCTTAATGAAAAACTGTTTTTT.

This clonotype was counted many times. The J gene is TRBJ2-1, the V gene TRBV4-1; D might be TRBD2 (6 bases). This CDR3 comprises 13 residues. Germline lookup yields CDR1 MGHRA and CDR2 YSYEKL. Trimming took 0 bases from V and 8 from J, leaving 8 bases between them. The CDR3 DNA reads TGCGCCAGCAGCCAAGATTGGAGGGATGAGCAGTTCTTC. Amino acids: CASSQDWRDEQFF.

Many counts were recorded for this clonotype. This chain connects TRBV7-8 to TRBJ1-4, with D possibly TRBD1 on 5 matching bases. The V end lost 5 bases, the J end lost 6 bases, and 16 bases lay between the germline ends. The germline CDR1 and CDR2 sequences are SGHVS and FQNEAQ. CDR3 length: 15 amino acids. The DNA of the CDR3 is TGTGCCAGCAGCCCGCGGGGCCCTCGTGATGAAAAACTGTTTTTT. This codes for CASSPRGPRDEKLFF.

CDR3 protein: CASCQDSSAGLPNNEQFF. In DNA, the CDR3 is TGTGCCTCCTGCCAAGATAGTTCCGCGGGACTGCCAAACAATGAGCAGTTCTTC. The genes are TRBV3-1 and TRBJ2-1, with D maybe TRBD2 (6 bases). Germline assignment: CDR1 LGHDT and CDR2 YNNKEL (reference sequence). V was shortened by 11 bases and J by 5 bases, with 31 bases between the two germline ends. The CDR3 runs to 18 residues.

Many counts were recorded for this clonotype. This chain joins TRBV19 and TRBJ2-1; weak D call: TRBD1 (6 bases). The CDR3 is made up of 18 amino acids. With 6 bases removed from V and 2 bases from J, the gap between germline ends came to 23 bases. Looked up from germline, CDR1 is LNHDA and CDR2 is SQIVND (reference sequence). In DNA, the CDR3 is TGTGCCAGTAGCTCAAGGACAGAGTGGCGGAAAACCTACAATGAGCAGTTCTTC. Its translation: CASSSRTEWRKTYNEQFF.